The clone carrying this TCR beta chain was observed a few times. What it binds is unknown. The data were taken from a study of regulatory T cells in long-lasting Graves disease. Whole-study findings and limits: Persistent patients shared 2,741 public clonotypes among themselves. Newly diagnosed patients shared fewer, at under 1,000. A limited number of samples was an acknowledged limitation. When disease was persistent, TRBV28, TRBJ1-2 and TRBJ2-5 were the favored segments.

Time point in this sample: persistent/refractory GD, antithyroid drugs over 5 years with positive TRAb. Construction of the TCR library relied on RNA isolated from PBMCs. The V and J ends lost 5 bases and 4 bases, in that order; junction bases with no gene match: 8. This CDR3 comprises 16 residues. The germline gives CDR1 MDHEN, CDR2 SYDVKM. Assembly of TCR beta libraries relied on iRepertoire HTBI primers together with Arm-PCR of CDR3 regions. From the multiplex PCR reads, TCRdb called clonotypes with MiXCR, one entry per CDR3 protein. Of about 400,000 distinct CDR3 sequences detected, less than 25% appear once; the ten largest clones hold about 20%.

The starting material was peripheral blood mononuclear cells (PBMCs), obtained when the disease was refractory, from a patient treated with antithyroid drugs. This chain connects TRBV28 to TRBJ2-2; the match to TRBD1 covers 9 bases. The source is a female donor with Graves disease. The CDR3 DNA is TGTGCCAGCAGTGTAAGGGACAGGGAATTCACCGGGGAGCTGTTTTTT. Translated, it gives CASSVRDREFTGELFF.